The next 29 T cell receptor beta chains were all read from a single sample in a study of blood T cell repertoires in COVID-19. Clones were sequenced by immunoSEQ multiplex PCR, and TCRdb holds only the in-frame ones, with some missing. The sample records about 29,000 clones, around 80% being singletons. The sample taken for sequencing was peripheral blood. These receptors all stem from a woman in her sixties or seventies with acute or convalescent COVID-19.

The chain couples TRBV24-1 to TRBJ1-5, with 7 bases aligning to TRBD1. V lost 4 bases, J lost 0 bases, and 5 bases stayed unmatched. The CDR3 is 16 amino acids. CDR1 is KGHDR and CDR2 is SFDVKD in the germline V gene. DNA of the CDR3: TGTGCCACCAGTGAATCAGGGGGGCTTAGCAATCAGCCCCAGCATTTT. Its protein product is CATSESGGLSNQPQHF.

This clone was seen a single time. V usage is TRBV20-1 and J usage is TRBJ2-1, with D tentatively TRBD2 (6 bases). Germline loops: CDR1 DFQATT, CDR2 SNEGSKA (reference sequence). The length of the CDR3 is 15 residues. Deletions cut 3 bases from V and 1 base from J, with 13 bases between. The CDR3: CSASSWDLSYNEQFF. Written as DNA, the CDR3 is TGCAGTGCTAGTAGTTGGGACTTATCCTACAATGAGCAGTTCTTC.

This chain joins TRBV6-6 and TRBJ1-1; 8 bases align to TRBD1. Germline assignment: CDR1 MNHNY and CDR2 SVGAGI (reference sequence). After removal of 6 bases from V and 4 bases from J, the junction contained 7 bases not matched to a gene. CDR3 size: 14 residues. The CDR3 reads CASSDRGYRTEAFF. CDR3 coding DNA: TGTGCCAGCAGCGACAGGGGATATCGCACTGAAGCTTTCTTT.

V is TRBV7-3 and J is TRBJ1-3; perhaps TRBD1 as D (5 bases). Trimming removed 2 bases from V and 4 bases from J, with 9 bases in between. Germline CDR1 SGHTA, CDR2 FQGTGA. This CDR3 spans 14 amino acids. CDR3 sequence reads: CASSLAGPGNTIYF. In DNA, the CDR3 is TGTGCCAGCAGCTTAGCAGGGCCCGGAAACACCATATATTTT.

The sample holds a few counts of this clone. As DNA, the CDR3 is TGCGCCAGCAGCCAATCTACGAACACCGGGGAGCTGTTTTTT. Translated, it gives CASSQSTNTGELFF. The chain uses TRBV4-3 and TRBJ2-2, with D unclear. This CDR3 region has 14 residues. Looked up from germline, CDR1 is LGHNA and CDR2 is YSLEER. Trimming shortened V by 2 bases and J by 0 bases, and 4 bases separated the two germline ends.

The CDR3 spells CASSKFNTNYGYTF. The CDR3 region has the DNA TGTGCCAGCAGCAAGTTTAACACTAACTATGGCTACACCTTC. The V and J genes are TRBV6-5 and TRBJ1-2; D gene uncertain. The CDR3 has 14 amino acids. V was clipped by 6 bases and J by 0 bases, with 11 bases between them. Germline lookup yields CDR1 MNHEY and CDR2 SVGAGI.

The chain employs TRBV7-3 and TRBJ2-5; 7 bases agree with TRBD1. The CDR3 covers 14 residues. Germline values: CDR1 SGHTA, CDR2 FQGTGA. The junction had 8 bases not matched to a gene; V was cut back by 1 base and J by 9 bases. The DNA for the CDR3 is TGTGCCAGCAGCTTAAGAGGGGGCGGCGATCCCCAGTACTTC. Translation gives CASSLRGGGDPQYF.

CDR3 nucleotides: TGTGCCAGTAGTCCGGACACGGTCTCCTACGAGCAGTACTTC. It yields the protein CASSPDTVSYEQYF. The chain joins TRBV19 to TRBJ2-7; tentatively, D is TRBD1 (5 bases). V was shortened by 5 bases and J by 0 bases, with 11 bases between the two germline ends. Germline-derived CDR1 and CDR2 are LNHDA and SQIVND (reference sequence). The CDR3 length is 14 residues.

This rearrangement joins TRBV29-1 to TRBJ2-7; TRBD2 might be the D (5 bases). Between the trimmed V and J ends, which lost 5 bases and 2 bases, there was a span of 13 bases. This CDR3 region has 13 residues. Looked up from germline, CDR1 is SQVTM and CDR2 is ANQGSEA. In DNA form, the CDR3 reads TGCAGCGTTTTTTCGGGGTCTACCTACGAGCAGTACTTC. Translating gives CSVFSGSTYEQYF.

This chain links TRBV7-9 with TRBJ1-4; perhaps TRBD1 as D (5 bases). Germline values: CDR1 SEHNR, CDR2 FQNEAQ (reference sequence). V lost 7 bases and J lost 0, with 9 bases in between. The CDR3 sequence is 14 residues long. The CDR3 bases are TGTGCCAGCACCAGGGCCGCAACTAATGAAAAACTGTTTTTT. Protein sequence: CASTRAATNEKLFF.

This clone was counted once. V and J are TRBV6-6 and TRBJ1-4, with D uncertain. In germline, CDR1 is MNHNY, CDR2 SVGAGI (reference sequence). Trimming cost V 1 base and J 5 bases, with 5 bases left between them. CDR3 length: 13 amino acids. DNA of the CDR3: TGTGCCAGCAGTTACTGGGCAAATGAAAAACTGTTTTTT. The encoded protein is CASSYWANEKLFF.

The rearrangement joins TRBV9 to TRBJ1-1; 9 bases are a match to TRBD1. Germline V gives CDR1 SGDLS, CDR2 YYNGEE. Germline trimming cut 3 bases from V and 6 bases from J; bases unmatched to any gene: 9. The CDR3 extends over 15 amino acids. The CDR3 DNA sequence: TGTGCCAGCAGCGACGAACAGGGGGCGCACGCTGAAGCTTTCTTT. Its protein product is CASSDEQGAHAEAFF.

The rearrangement joins TRBV5-6 to TRBJ1-4, with TRBD1 identical over 7 bases. The CDR3 runs 14 residues. V lost 5 bases and J lost 8; bases outside the gene matches: 9. Germline V gives CDR1 SGHDT, CDR2 YYEEEE. Here the CDR3 DNA reads TGTGCCAGCAGACTCACAGGGGAAGGGGAAAAACTGTTTTTT. Translation gives CASRLTGEGEKLFF.

The chain is built from TRBV30 and TRBJ2-7; 7 nucleotides match TRBD1. Per the germline V gene, CDR1 is GTSNPN and CDR2 is SVGIG (reference sequence). J gave up 7 bases and V 2 bases, and 11 bases lay outside the gene matches. This CDR3 comprises 14 residues. The DNA of the CDR3 is TGTGCCTGGAGTCTATCTCAGGGGGTTAGGGAGCAGTACTTC. This codes for CAWSLSQGVREQYF.

V gene TRBV19 combines with J gene TRBJ2-7; 12 nucleotides line up with TRBD2. Per the germline V gene, CDR1 is LNHDA and CDR2 is SQIVND (reference sequence). The CDR3 is 15 amino acids. After removal of 3 bases from V and 6 bases from J, the junction contained 6 bases not matched to a gene. This CDR3 reads CASSIGLAGTREQYF. CDR3 DNA sequence: TGTGCCAGTAGTATTGGACTAGCGGGAACGCGCGAGCAGTACTTC.

The CDR3 DNA reads as TGCGCCAGCAGCCGTGACAGCCTCCCGGGTTACGAGCAGTACTTC. It yields the protein CASSRDSLPGYEQYF. The chain links TRBV4-1 to TRBJ2-7; possible D gene TRBD1, 5 bases. V lost 4 bases, J lost 4 bases, and 17 bases lay in between. This CDR3 spans 15 amino acids. From germline, CDR1 is MGHRA and CDR2 YSYEKL.

The V and J genes are TRBV19 and TRBJ2-5, with a possible D match to TRBD1 (6 bases). This CDR3 region has 14 residues. Germline V gene sequence: CDR1 LNHDA, CDR2 SQIVND (reference sequence). Deletions cut 4 bases from V and 4 bases from J, with 13 bases between. The CDR3 nucleotides read TGTGCCAGTAGTACTACAGGGACCCGAGAGACCCAGTACTTC. Its translation: CASSTTGTRETQYF.

The chain uses TRBV25-1 and TRBJ2-1, with 7 bases matching TRBD2. The ends lost 4 bases at V and 0 bases at J; junction bases unmatched: 9. The CDR3 covers 17 residues. Germline loops: CDR1 MGHDK, CDR2 SYGVNS. The DNA for the CDR3 is TGTGCCAGCAGTGGCCGAGGGCTAGCGGACTCCTACAATGAGCAGTTCTTC. It codes for CASSGRGLADSYNEQFF.

The chain couples TRBV5-5 to TRBJ2-5; 9 bases match TRBD2. Looked up from germline, CDR1 is SGHKS and CDR2 is YYEKEE (reference sequence). J gave up 4 bases and V 3 bases, and 4 bases lay outside the gene matches. CDR3 length: 14 amino acids. The CDR3 loop is CASSSGLAIETQYF. CDR3 bases: TGTGCCAGCAGCTCTGGACTAGCGATAGAGACCCAGTACTTC.

V usage is TRBV28 and J usage is TRBJ1-1; D is unclear. The CDR3 covers 13 residues. V lost 3 bases and J 9 bases, leaving 14 bases between the germline ends. Per germline, CDR1 MDHEN and CDR2 SYDVKM. The CDR3 protein is CASSFKSGRKAFF. CDR3 DNA: TGTGCCAGCAGTTTTAAGTCAGGTCGTAAAGCTTTCTTT. The whole variable domain, filled in from reference TRBV28 and TRBJ1-1, reads DVKVTQSSRYLVKRTGEKVFLECVQDMDHENMFWYRQDPGLGLRLIYFSYDVKMKEKGDIPEGYSVSREKKERFSLILESASTNQTSMYLCASSFKSGRKAFFGQGTRLTVV.

This sequence joins TRBV27 and TRBJ2-7; TRBD2 matches 8 bases. The V segment lost 7 bases and the J segment 1 base; nucleotides outside the gene matches: 9. Germline V gene sequence: CDR1 MNHEY, CDR2 SMNVEV (reference sequence). The CDR3 has 15 residues. The CDR3 nucleotides are TGTGCCAGCAAACCGGAAGTAGCGGGGTCCTACGAGCAGTACTTC. Amino acid sequence: CASKPEVAGSYEQYF.

J is TRBJ2-7 and V is TRBV5-6; TRBD1 agrees at 7 bases. The V gene's germline CDR1 is SGHDT and CDR2 YYEEEE. The CDR3 is 17 amino acids. With 1 base clipped from V and 0 bases from J, the junction kept 10 bases outside the gene matches. CDR3 sequence: CASSLYRGTPSSYEQYF. For the CDR3, the DNA is TGTGCCAGCAGCTTGTACAGGGGAACCCCCAGCTCCTACGAGCAGTACTTC. The variable domain in full, completed from reference TRBV5-6 and TRBJ2-7, reads DAGVTQSPTHLIKTRGQQVTLRCSPKSGHDTVSWYQQALGQGPQFIFQYYEEEERQRGNFPDRFSGHQFPNYSSELNVNALLLGDSALYLCASSLYRGTPSSYEQYFGPGTRLTVT.

The chain is built from TRBV28 and TRBJ2-2, with D perhaps matching TRBD2 (7 bases). This CDR3 region has 18 residues. V shed 6 bases and J shed 0 bases, with 20 bases lying between them. From germline, CDR1 is MDHEN and CDR2 SYDVKM. Written as DNA, the CDR3 is TGTGCCAGCAGCCCTAGCGGCCGGGGGGCCCCGAACACCGGGGAGCTGTTTTTT. This codes for CASSPSGRGAPNTGELFF.

The chain carries TRBV13 and TRBJ2-5, with 12 bases identical to TRBD2. The CDR3 contains 15 residues. The V segment lost 5 bases and the J segment 3 bases; nucleotides outside the gene matches: 4. The germline gives CDR1 PRHDT, CDR2 FYEKMQ (reference sequence). CDR3 amino acids: CASSRGLAGKETQYF. CDR3 coding DNA: TGTGCCAGCAGCCGAGGACTAGCGGGGAAAGAGACCCAGTACTTC.

The chain employs TRBV9 and TRBJ2-1, with 10 bases lining up with TRBD2. J lost 0 bases, V lost 0 bases, and 9 bases had no gene match. The CDR3 runs 19 residues. In germline, CDR1 is SGDLS, CDR2 YYNGEE. The CDR3 region is CASSVGGLAAPSSYNEQFF. The CDR3 region has the DNA TGTGCCAGCAGCGTAGGAGGACTAGCGGCCCCGAGCTCCTACAATGAGCAGTTCTTC.

V gene TRBV20-1 combines with J gene TRBJ2-1, with 12 bases identical to TRBD2. The length of the CDR3 is 15 residues. With 3 bases clipped from V and 7 bases from J, the junction kept 7 bases outside the gene matches. CDR1 DFQATT and CDR2 SNEGSKA come from the germline V gene (reference sequence). The CDR3 DNA sequence: TGCAGTGCTAGTTCTAGCGGGGGGGCTTATAATGAGCAGTTCTTC. Translated: CSASSSGGAYNEQFF.

A few counts support this clone. The genes are TRBV28 and TRBJ2-1; TRBD2 matches at 9 bases. The V and J ends lost 8 bases and 6 bases, in that order; junction bases with no gene match: 20. The CDR3 contains 18 residues. CDR1 and CDR2 (germline): MDHEN, SYDVKM. In DNA, the CDR3 is TGTGCCAGCGGGACGTATAGCGGGAGCGTCCTCGGGGGCAATGAGCAGTTCTTC. It specifies CASGTYSGSVLGGNEQFF.

V is TRBV28 and J is TRBJ2-7; D gene ambiguous. Per germline, CDR1 MDHEN and CDR2 SYDVKM. The CDR3 contains 14 residues. Trimming took 3 bases from V and 2 from J, leaving 11 bases between them. The CDR3 DNA follows: TGTGCCAGCAGTTTGTTGATGGGCGCCTACGAGCAGTACTTC. It specifies CASSLLMGAYEQYF.

This clone is a singleton in its sample. The chain uses TRBV6-2 or TRBV6-3 and TRBJ2-6, with TRBD2 matching 8 bases. Germline CDR1 is MNHEY and CDR2 is SVGEGT. The length of the CDR3 is 16 residues. The V segment lost 6 bases and the J segment 4 bases; nucleotides outside the gene matches: 8. This CDR3 reads CASSGGASPGANVLTF. CDR3 coding DNA: TGTGCCAGCAGCGGGGGGGCCTCCCCCGGGGCCAACGTCCTGACTTTC.